Presented here are 6 T cell receptor beta chains from one specimen sequenced in a study of blood T cell repertoires in COVID-19. The method was immunoSEQ multiplex PCR; TCRdb's version includes in-frame clones alone and lacks a portion of them. Of approximately 230,000 clones listed, roughly 82% are singletons. The source material was peripheral blood. The receptors originated from a woman of 80 years or more with active or convalescent COVID-19.

The chain employs TRBV4-1 and TRBJ2-5, with a weak D call TRBD2 (6 bases). CDR1 and CDR2 from the germline V gene are MGHRA and YSYEKL. Trimming removed 4 bases at V and 4 bases at J, with 13 bases between. CDR3 size: 14 residues. The CDR3 spells CASSRAGAGETQYF. For the CDR3, the DNA is TGCGCCAGCAGCCGAGCGGGCGCGGGAGAGACCCAGTACTTC.

The chain recombines TRBV5-6 with TRBJ1-1, with 8 bases that match TRBD1. V trimming: 0 bases; J trimming: 5 bases; junction bases outside the gene matches: 0. The CDR3 totals 13 residues. Germline V gives CDR1 SGHDT, CDR2 YYEEEE. CDR3 sequence (DNA): TGTGCCAGCAGCTTGGGGACAGGGACTGAAGCTTTCTTT. Its translation is CASSLGTGTEAFF.

The chain uses TRBV3-1 (or the pseudogene TRBV3-2) and TRBJ2-5; TRBD2 matches 12 bases. The CDR3 spans 16 residues. J gave up 2 bases and V 3 bases, and 4 bases lay outside the gene matches. Germline V lookup: CDR1 LGHDT, CDR2 YNNKEL (reference sequence). CDR3 amino acids: CASSQGTSGFQETQYF. CDR3 DNA: TGTGCCAGCAGCCAGGGGACTAGCGGGTTTCAAGAGACCCAGTACTTC.

The chain has TRBV28 and TRBJ1-1; perhaps TRBD1 as D (6 bases). This CDR3 has 13 amino acids. Germline V gene sequence: CDR1 MDHEN, CDR2 SYDVKM. The germline V and J ends were trimmed by 8 bases and 8 bases, with 18 bases remaining between them. CDR3 residues: CASRGGRGTEAFF. CDR3 DNA sequence: TGTGCCAGCCGAGGGGGAAGGGGTACCGAAGCTTTCTTT.

The chain couples TRBV19 to TRBJ2-7, with D unresolved. V was cut by 1 base and J by 3 bases, with 7 bases left in between. CDR1 and CDR2 (germline): LNHDA, SQIVND (reference sequence). The length of the CDR3 is 13 residues. CDR3 coding DNA: TGTGCCAGTAGTATAGTGCACGGCTACGAGCAGTACTTC. Translation gives CASSIVHGYEQYF.

The genes are TRBV29-1 and TRBJ1-6, with D perhaps TRBD1 (6 bases). Trimming cost V 4 bases and J 8 bases, with 12 bases left between them. Germline values: CDR1 SQVTM, CDR2 ANQGSEA. This CDR3 spans 13 amino acids. The CDR3: CSVAWTEDSPLHF. CDR3 DNA: TGCAGCGTTGCCTGGACAGAGGATTCACCCCTCCACTTT.